Below, 29 T cell receptor beta chains from the same sample are listed, as sequenced in a study of cytomegalovirus exposure and HLA in healthy donors. It was with 60 Vbeta and 13 Jbeta primers that the PCR ran. TCRdb's table, derived via immunoSEQ multiplex PCR, lists solely in-frame clones and lacks some. The table lists about 120,000 clones, 81% of them singletons. Sequencing used PBMCs. The source is a woman in her forties in good health and CMV-seronegative.

The gene calls are TRBV6-1 and TRBJ1-1; D is perhaps TRBD1 (6 bases). Trimming left V 6 bases short and J 1 base short, with 15 bases between. Germline assignment: CDR1 MNHNS and CDR2 SASEGT. The CDR3 consists of 15 residues. CDR3 region: CASRRQGITNTEAFF. CDR3 bases: TGTGCCAGCAGGAGGCAGGGGATCACGAACACTGAAGCTTTCTTT.

As to this clone: Mismatch with germline at one junction end may stem from a read error. The V and J genes are TRBV7-9 and TRBJ2-1, with a possible D match to TRBD1 (6 bases). CDR1 SEHNR and CDR2 FQNEAQ come from the germline V gene (reference sequence). The CDR3 is made up of 16 amino acids. The CDR3 DNA follows: TGTTCCAGCAGCTTAGCCCGAGGGGGTGGAATCAATGAGCAGTTCTTC. This translates into CSSSLARGGGINEQFF. The whole variable domain, remainder taken from reference TRBV7-9 and TRBJ2-1, is DTGVSQNPRHKITKRGQNVTFRCDPISEHNRLYWYRQTLGQGPEFLTYFQNEAQLEKSRLLSDRFSAERPKGSFSTLEIQRTEQGDSAMYLCSSSLARGGGINEQFFGPGTRLTVL.

The rearrangement uses TRBV7-2 and TRBJ2-5; perhaps TRBD1 as D (6 bases). CDR3 length equals 14 residues. V lost 5 bases and J 2 bases, leaving 12 bases between the germline ends. Germline lookup yields CDR1 SGHTA and CDR2 FQGNSA. The CDR3 DNA reads TGTGCCAGCAGCCCATCTCAGGGGCAAGAGACCCAGTACTTC. Translation: CASSPSQGQETQYF.

CDR3 DNA sequence: TGTGCCAGCAGCTTACGAGGGCTGAACACTGAAGCTTTCTTT. Protein product: CASSLRGLNTEAFF. The chain employs TRBV13 and TRBJ1-1; unclear D gene. CDR1 is PRHDT and CDR2 is FYEKMQ in the germline V gene (reference sequence). The CDR3 sequence is 14 residues long. Trimming took off 2 bases at V and 0 bases at J, with 7 bases between the two ends.

This clone came up once. The chain employs TRBV5-1 and TRBJ1-5, with a tentative D call TRBD1 (6 bases). Germline CDR1 SGHRS, CDR2 YFSETQ. Deletions cut 0 bases from V and 0 bases from J, with 7 bases between. The CDR3 has 15 residues. The CDR3 DNA reads as TGCGCCAGCAGCTTGGCAGGGGTTAGCAATCAGCCCCAGCATTTT. It encodes CASSLAGVSNQPQHF. The full variable domain, with the rest looked up from reference TRBV5-1 and TRBJ1-5, is KAGVTQTPRYLIKTRGQQVTLSCSPISGHRSVSWYQQTPGQGLQFLFEYFSETQRNKGNFPGRFSGRQFSNSRSEMNVSTLELGDSALYLCASSLAGVSNQPQHFGDGTRLSIL.

The V gene is TRBV28, the J gene TRBJ2-1; 7 nucleotides line up with TRBD2. J gave up 10 bases and V 7 bases, and 22 bases lay outside the gene matches. In germline, CDR1 is MDHEN, CDR2 SYDVKM. The CDR3 consists of 17 residues. The CDR3 protein is CASTQQGVAGGVEEQFF. The CDR3 DNA sequence: TGTGCCAGCACTCAGCAAGGCGTAGCGGGTGGGGTGGAGGAGCAGTTCTTC.

The J gene is TRBJ2-3, the V gene TRBV30; TRBD2 matches 13 bases. With V trimmed by 0 bases and J by 2 bases, 8 bases remained unmatched. Germline V gene data show CDR1 as GTSNPN and CDR2 as SVGIG (reference sequence). CDR3 length: 18 amino acids. CDR3 amino acids: CAWSVPRTSGGLTDTQYF. CDR3 nucleotides: TGTGCCTGGAGTGTACCCCGGACTAGCGGGGGACTCACAGATACGCAGTATTTT. The whole variable domain, filled in from reference TRBV30 and TRBJ2-3, reads SQTIHQWPATLVQPVGSPLSLECTVEGTSNPNLYWYRQAAGRGLQLLFYSVGIGQISSEVPQNLSASRPQDRQFILSSKKLLLSDSGFYLCAWSVPRTSGGLTDTQYFGPGTRLTVL.

The chain recombines TRBV6-1 with TRBJ1-1, with D tentatively TRBD1 (6 bases). Trimming shortened V by 3 bases and J by 4 bases, and 12 bases separated the two germline ends. CDR1 and CDR2 (germline): MNHNS, SASEGT. CDR3 size: 14 residues. This CDR3 is CASSDHGGLTEAFF. The DNA for the CDR3 is TGTGCCAGCAGTGACCACGGGGGGCTCACTGAAGCTTTCTTT.

The J gene is TRBJ1-2, the V gene TRBV9; TRBD1 matches 8 bases. The CDR3 runs to 14 residues. V lost 4 bases, J lost 8 bases, and 10 bases stayed unmatched. The germline CDR1 and CDR2 sequences are SGDLS and YYNGEE. The CDR3: CASSSYQGARGYTF. DNA of the CDR3: TGTGCCAGCAGCTCTTATCAGGGGGCGCGAGGCTACACCTTC.

This clone turned up a few times. One end of the junction fails to match germline, which may point to a read error. The chain couples TRBV6-5 to TRBJ2-1; 11 nucleotides line up with TRBD2. CDR1 and CDR2 (germline): MNHEY, SVGAGI. CDR3 length: 14 residues. CDR3 DNA sequence: TGTGCCAGCAGTGACTCTAGCGGGGGGAATGAGCAGTTCTTC. This codes for CASSDSSGGNEQFF.

The chain is built from TRBV18 and TRBJ1-1; D gene unclear. CDR1 KGHSH and CDR2 LQKENI come from the germline V gene. The CDR3 is made up of 13 amino acids. V was trimmed by 5 bases and J by 1 base, leaving 8 bases between them. CDR3 protein: CASSGGRNTEAFF. DNA of the CDR3: TGTGCCAGCTCAGGTGGGAGGAACACTGAAGCTTTCTTT.

This chain uses TRBV19 with TRBJ1-1, with 8 positions matching TRBD1. This CDR3 is built from 16 residues. The junction had 19 bases not matched to a gene; V was cut back by 6 bases and J by 10 bases. Per the germline V gene, CDR1 is LNHDA and CDR2 is SQIVND (reference sequence). CDR3 sequence: CASSRGQGLLFFGAFF. The CDR3 DNA reads TGTGCCAGTAGCCGCGGACAGGGTCTTTTGTTCTTTGGAGCTTTCTTT. Filled out from reference TRBV19 and TRBJ1-1, the complete variable domain reads DGGITQSPKYLFRKEGQNVTLSCEQNLNHDAMYWYRQDPGQGLRLIYYSQIVNDFQKGDIAEGYSVSREKKESFPLTVTSAQKNPTAFYLCASSRGQGLLFFGAFFGQGTRLTVV.

The V and J genes are TRBV27 and TRBJ2-7, with 9 bases that match TRBD2. From germline, CDR1 is MNHEY and CDR2 SMNVEV (reference sequence). V lost 6 bases, J lost 1 base, and 4 bases stayed unmatched. The CDR3 contains 14 residues. Here the CDR3 DNA reads TGTGCCAGCAGCCGGACTAGCGCATCCTACGAGCAGTACTTC. Translation: CASSRTSASYEQYF.

The chain employs TRBV7-2 and TRBJ2-3; TRBD1 agrees at 10 bases. V gave up 0 bases and J gave up 8 bases; unmatched junction bases: 8. The CDR3 is made up of 16 amino acids. Germline CDR1 SGHTA, CDR2 FQGNSA. This CDR3 is CASSLAADRGSGTQYF. The DNA for the CDR3 is TGTGCCAGCAGCTTAGCAGCGGACAGGGGGTCGGGTACGCAGTATTTT.

The chain recombines TRBV12-5 with TRBJ2-7, with 11 positions matching TRBD1. The CDR3 contains 15 residues. V shed 3 bases and J 5 bases; nucleotides not matched to a gene: 6. CDR1 and CDR2 from the germline V gene are LGHNT and FRNRAP. CDR3 residues: CASGLGDRGKDEQYF. The DNA for the CDR3 is TGTGCTAGTGGTTTAGGGGACAGGGGGAAGGACGAGCAGTACTTC.

This chain joins TRBV6-6 and TRBJ1-5; unclear D gene. The CDR3 is 15 residues long. The V end lost 0 bases, the J end lost 0 bases, and 6 bases lay between the germline ends. In germline, CDR1 is MNHNY, CDR2 SVGAGI (reference sequence). CDR3 loop: CASSYSAGSNQPQHF. The CDR3 DNA follows: TGTGCCAGCAGTTACTCAGCAGGTAGCAATCAGCCCCAGCATTTT.

The V call is TRBV4-1, the J call TRBJ2-5; D possibly corresponds to TRBD2 (7 bases). Per germline, CDR1 MGHRA and CDR2 YSYEKL. The CDR3 length is 15 residues. Trimming shortened V by 0 bases and J by 4 bases, and 12 bases separated the two germline ends. CDR3 DNA sequence: TGCGCCAGCAGCCAAGATTGGGGGGGGCTAGAGACCCAGTACTTC. Amino acids: CASSQDWGGLETQYF.

The chain couples TRBV5-1 to TRBJ1-2; a weak D match, TRBD1 (6 bases). The germline V and J ends were trimmed by 4 bases and 3 bases, with 13 bases remaining between them. The CDR3 is 14 amino acids. Germline loops: CDR1 SGHRS, CDR2 YFSETQ. The CDR3 spells CASSPQSGDYGYTF. The DNA for the CDR3 is TGCGCCAGCAGCCCTCAGTCAGGGGACTATGGCTACACCTTC.

The chain employs TRBV4-1 and TRBJ2-7; 7 positions agree with TRBD2. V was pared by 3 bases and J by 6 bases, with 2 bases of the junction left unmatched. The CDR3 covers 12 residues. Germline values: CDR1 MGHRA, CDR2 YSYEKL. CDR3 DNA: TGCGCCAGCAGCCAGGGGGGGATCGAGCAGTACTTC. Its protein product is CASSQGGIEQYF.

V and J are TRBV7-9 and TRBJ1-4; 10 nucleotides agree with TRBD1. Germline V gene sequence: CDR1 SEHNR, CDR2 FQNEAQ (reference sequence). The CDR3 has 17 amino acids. Trimming removed 6 bases from V and 3 bases from J; junction bases left unmatched: 10. CDR3 loop: CASSSDRGMKANEKLFF. The CDR3 region has the DNA TGTGCCAGCAGTTCGGACAGGGGGATGAAGGCTAATGAAAAACTGTTTTTT.

The chain carries TRBV5-8 and TRBJ1-2, with 12 bases aligning to TRBD1. Losses at the gene ends were 4 bases for V and 3 bases for J; bases not matched to a gene: 10. Germline assignment: CDR1 SGHTS and CDR2 YDEGEE. The length of the CDR3 is 17 residues. CDR3 bases: TGTGCCAGCAGCCCATCCGGGACAGGGGGCTCGGACTATGGCTACACCTTC. It translates to CASSPSGTGGSDYGYTF.

The rearrangement uses TRBV7-6 and TRBJ2-3, with TRBD1 matching 9 bases. CDR1 SGHVS and CDR2 FNYEAQ come from the germline V gene. The CDR3 consists of 16 residues. The ends lost 1 base at V and 1 base at J; junction bases unmatched: 3. The DNA for the CDR3 is TGTGCCAGCAGCTTAGGGGGACAGGGAGGCACAGATACGCAGTATTTT. Translating gives CASSLGGQGGTDTQYF.

The V and J genes are TRBV7-2 and TRBJ1-1; D ambiguous. The V end was cut by 3 bases, the J end by 0 bases, with 5 bases between. Germline CDR1 and CDR2: SGHTA and FQGNSA. This CDR3 comprises 13 residues. This CDR3 is CASSFNMNTEAFF. DNA of the CDR3: TGTGCCAGCAGCTTTAACATGAACACTGAAGCTTTCTTT.

This rearrangement joins TRBV19 to TRBJ2-3; 9 bases fit TRBD1. The CDR3 extends over 17 amino acids. With 4 bases clipped from V and 0 bases from J, the junction kept 8 bases outside the gene matches. Germline V gene lookup returns CDR1 LNHDA and CDR2 SQIVND (reference sequence). CDR3 amino acids: CASSKPLQGASTDTQYF. As DNA, the CDR3 is TGTGCCAGTAGTAAGCCCCTACAGGGGGCTAGCACAGATACGCAGTATTTT.

The rearrangement links TRBV5-1 to TRBJ1-1; 9 bases align to TRBD1. This CDR3 is 17 amino acids long. The germline gives CDR1 SGHRS, CDR2 YFSETQ. The trim removed 0 bases at V and 3 bases at J, leaving 9 bases unmatched. The CDR3 sequence: CASSLAGTGSFDTEAFF. The CDR3 region has the DNA TGCGCCAGCAGCTTGGCCGGGACAGGGAGTTTCGACACTGAAGCTTTCTTT.

There are a few counts of this clone. V usage is TRBV27 and J usage is TRBJ2-3, with 8 bases matching TRBD1. The CDR3 is 16 residues long. V trimming: 6 bases; J trimming: 2 bases; junction bases outside the gene matches: 10. Germline V gene sequence: CDR1 MNHEY, CDR2 SMNVEV (reference sequence). The CDR3, as DNA: TGTGCCAGCAGCCCGTTCACGGACAGGGCCACAGATACGCAGTATTTT. This gives the protein CASSPFTDRATDTQYF.

This sequence joins TRBV2 and TRBJ1-2; D call uncertain. Trimming removed 1 base at V and 7 bases at J, with 7 bases between. CDR3 length: 12 amino acids. Germline CDR1 is SNHLY and CDR2 is FYNNEI. Here the CDR3 DNA reads TGTGCCAGCAGTGAAGGCGGTGGTGGCTACACCTTC. Protein: CASSEGGGGYTF.

This clone was recorded only once. One end of the junction fails to match germline, which may point to a read error. The chain combines TRBV5-4 with TRBJ1-2; TRBD1 matches at 7 bases. The CDR3 is 15 residues long. CDR1 SGHNT and CDR2 YYREEE come from the germline V gene (reference sequence). The CDR3 protein is CVSSSETGKNYGYTF. The CDR3 DNA is TGTGTCAGCAGCTCGGAGACAGGGAAGAACTATGGCTACACCTTC.

The genes are TRBV9 and TRBJ2-5; perhaps TRBD2 as D (5 bases). The J call may be mistaken, given a closer DNA end match to TRBJ2-7. The CDR3 loop spans 12 amino acids. Looked up from germline, CDR1 is SGDLS and CDR2 is YYNGEE. As DNA, the CDR3 is TGTGCCAGCAGCTCTGAGGGTCCCGAGCAGTACTTC. Translation gives CASSSEGPEQYF.